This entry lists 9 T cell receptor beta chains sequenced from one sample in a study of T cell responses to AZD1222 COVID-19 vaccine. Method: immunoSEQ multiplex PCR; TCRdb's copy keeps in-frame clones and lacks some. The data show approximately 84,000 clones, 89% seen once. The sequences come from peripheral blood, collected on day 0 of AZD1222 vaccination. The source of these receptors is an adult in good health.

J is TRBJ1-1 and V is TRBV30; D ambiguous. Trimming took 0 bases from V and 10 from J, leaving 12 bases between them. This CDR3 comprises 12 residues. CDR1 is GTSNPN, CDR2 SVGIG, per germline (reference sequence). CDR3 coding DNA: TGTGCCTGGAGTGTACTGGCGGGTAGAGCTTTCTTT. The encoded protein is CAWSVLAGRAFF.

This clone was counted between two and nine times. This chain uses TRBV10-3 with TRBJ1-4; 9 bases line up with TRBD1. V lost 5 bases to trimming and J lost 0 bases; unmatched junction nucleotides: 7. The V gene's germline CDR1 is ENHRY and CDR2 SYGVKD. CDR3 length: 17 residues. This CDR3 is CAISQRGQGPTNEKLFF. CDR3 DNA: TGTGCCATCAGTCAGAGGGGACAGGGACCAACTAATGAAAAACTGTTTTTT.

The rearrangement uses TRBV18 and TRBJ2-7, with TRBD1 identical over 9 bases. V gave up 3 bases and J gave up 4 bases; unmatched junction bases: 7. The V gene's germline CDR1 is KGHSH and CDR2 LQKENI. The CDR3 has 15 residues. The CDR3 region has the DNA TGTGCCAGCTCACCCCTGGGACAGGGAAGTTACGAGCAGTACTTC. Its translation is CASSPLGQGSYEQYF.

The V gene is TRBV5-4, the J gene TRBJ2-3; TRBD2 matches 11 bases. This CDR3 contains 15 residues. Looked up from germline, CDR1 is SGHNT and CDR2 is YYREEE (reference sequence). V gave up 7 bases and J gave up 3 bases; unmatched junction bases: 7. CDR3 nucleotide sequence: TGTGCCAGCTGCCTAGCGGGGGGAGGTACAGATACGCAGTATTTT. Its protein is CASCLAGGGTDTQYF.

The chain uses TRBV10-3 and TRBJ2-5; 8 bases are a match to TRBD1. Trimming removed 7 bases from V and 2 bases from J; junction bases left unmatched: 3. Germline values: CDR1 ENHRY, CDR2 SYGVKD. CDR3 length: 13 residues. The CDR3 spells CAIKGTGQETQYF. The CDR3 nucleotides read TGTGCCATCAAGGGGACAGGACAAGAGACCCAGTACTTC.

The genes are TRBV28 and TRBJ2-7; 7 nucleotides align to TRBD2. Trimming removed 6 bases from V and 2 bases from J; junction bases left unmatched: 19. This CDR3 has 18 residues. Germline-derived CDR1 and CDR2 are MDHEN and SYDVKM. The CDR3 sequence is CASSRSSKTSRLTYEQYF. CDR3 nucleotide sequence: TGTGCCAGCAGCCGATCTTCCAAGACTAGCCGCTTGACCTACGAGCAGTACTTC.

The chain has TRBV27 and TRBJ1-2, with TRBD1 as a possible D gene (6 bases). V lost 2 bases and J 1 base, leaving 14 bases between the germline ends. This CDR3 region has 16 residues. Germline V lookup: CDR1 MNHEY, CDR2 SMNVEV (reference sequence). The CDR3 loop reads CASSLRGALLNYGYTF. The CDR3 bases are TGTGCCAGCAGTTTAAGGGGGGCGCTCCTTAACTATGGCTACACCTTC.

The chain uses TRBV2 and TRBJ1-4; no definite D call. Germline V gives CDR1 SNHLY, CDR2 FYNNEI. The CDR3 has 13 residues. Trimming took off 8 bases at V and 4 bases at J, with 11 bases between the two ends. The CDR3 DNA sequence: TGTGCCAGCGCCACACAGAGTAATGAAAAACTGTTTTTT. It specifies CASATQSNEKLFF.

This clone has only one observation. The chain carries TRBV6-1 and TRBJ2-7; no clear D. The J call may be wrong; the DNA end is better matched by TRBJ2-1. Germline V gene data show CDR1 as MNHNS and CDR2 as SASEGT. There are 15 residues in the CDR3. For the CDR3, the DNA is TGTGCCAGCAGTGAAACCTCCCTCTCCTACAATGAGCAGTTCTTC. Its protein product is CASSETSLSYNEQFF.